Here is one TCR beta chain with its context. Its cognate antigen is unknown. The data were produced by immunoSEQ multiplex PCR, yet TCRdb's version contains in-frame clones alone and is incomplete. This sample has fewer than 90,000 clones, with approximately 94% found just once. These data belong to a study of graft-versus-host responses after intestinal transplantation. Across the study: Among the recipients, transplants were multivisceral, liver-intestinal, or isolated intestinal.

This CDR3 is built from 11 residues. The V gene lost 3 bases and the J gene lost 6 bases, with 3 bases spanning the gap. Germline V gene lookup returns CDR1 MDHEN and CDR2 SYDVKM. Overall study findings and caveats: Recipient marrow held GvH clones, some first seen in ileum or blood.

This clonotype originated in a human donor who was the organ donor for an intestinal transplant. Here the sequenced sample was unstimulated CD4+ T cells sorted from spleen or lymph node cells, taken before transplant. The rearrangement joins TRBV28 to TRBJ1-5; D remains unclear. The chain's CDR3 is CASSLGQPQHF. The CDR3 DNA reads TGTGCCAGCAGTTTGGGTCAGCCCCAGCATTTT.